These 13 T cell receptor beta chains originate from one sample sequenced in a study of T cell responses to AZD1222 COVID-19 vaccine. The repertoire was sequenced with immunoSEQ multiplex PCR; TCRdb's copy has only in-frame clones and lacks some. This table holds tens of thousands of clones, approximately 85% found once. Sequenced here: peripheral blood, sampled on day 0 of AZD1222 vaccination. The receptors were sampled from an adult in good health.

The genes are TRBV5-4 and TRBJ1-5; no firm D call. The V gene lost 0 bases and the J gene lost 6 bases, with 4 bases spanning the gap. The length of the CDR3 is 12 residues. The germline V gene has CDR1 SGHNT and CDR2 YYREEE (reference sequence). CDR3 coding DNA: TGTGCCAGCAGCTTGGACAGTCAGCCCCAGCATTTT. It codes for CASSLDSQPQHF. Combining the CDR3 with reference TRBV5-4 and TRBJ1-5 gives the whole variable domain ETGVTQSPTHLIKTRGQQVTLRCSSQSGHNTVSWYQQALGQGPQFIFQYYREEENGRGNFPPRFSGLQFPNYSSELNVNALELDDSALYLCASSLDSQPQHFGDGTRLSIL.

The chain carries TRBV19 and TRBJ1-5; D is perhaps TRBD1 (6 bases). The CDR3 contains 16 residues. Trimming removed 3 bases at V and 4 bases at J, with 16 bases between. Germline values: CDR1 LNHDA, CDR2 SQIVND (reference sequence). The CDR3 region is CASSIEGGGGNQPQHF. CDR3 sequence (DNA): TGTGCCAGTAGTATCGAGGGGGGAGGGGGTAATCAGCCCCAGCATTTT.

V gene TRBV10-3 combines with J gene TRBJ1-2, with 7 bases lining up with TRBD1. V lost 0 bases to trimming and J lost 2 bases; unmatched junction nucleotides: 3. This CDR3 is built from 15 residues. CDR1 ENHRY and CDR2 SYGVKD come from the germline V gene. This chain's CDR3 is CAISESTGANYGYTF. The CDR3 region has the DNA TGTGCCATCAGTGAGTCCACAGGGGCAAACTATGGCTACACCTTC.

This chain joins TRBV27 and TRBJ2-7, with TRBD1 identical over 11 bases. Trimming removed 4 bases from V and 3 bases from J; junction bases left unmatched: 8. The CDR3 is made up of 16 amino acids. Germline V gene data show CDR1 as MNHEY and CDR2 as SMNVEV (reference sequence). This chain's CDR3 is CASSWGGQGVVYEQYF. The CDR3 bases are TGTGCCAGCAGTTGGGGGGGACAGGGGGTCGTCTACGAGCAGTACTTC.

V gene TRBV19 combines with J gene TRBJ2-1; D call uncertain. Trimming removed 5 bases from V and 6 bases from J, with 2 bases in between. The germline V gene has CDR1 LNHDA and CDR2 SQIVND (reference sequence). The CDR3 is made up of 10 amino acids. The CDR3 DNA follows: TGTGCCAGTAGTGGCAATGAGCAGTTCTTC. Protein: CASSGNEQFF.

This chain uses TRBV18 with TRBJ1-3, with 7 bases fitting TRBD1. Per the germline V gene, CDR1 is KGHSH and CDR2 is LQKENI. Trimming at V came to 0 bases and at J to 2 bases, leaving 1 base not matched to a gene. This CDR3 has 15 amino acids. CDR3 DNA sequence: TGTGCCAGCTCACCACCCGACAGGGCTGGAAACACCATATATTTT. Amino acid sequence: CASSPPDRAGNTIYF.

This chain connects TRBV27 to TRBJ2-7, with 13 bases that match TRBD2. The CDR3 runs to 20 residues. V lost 4 bases to trimming and J lost 4 bases; unmatched junction nucleotides: 19. Germline V gene lookup returns CDR1 MNHEY and CDR2 SMNVEV (reference sequence). The CDR3 is CASSSPWGGPGLAGLYEQYF. The CDR3 DNA reads as TGTGCCAGCAGTTCCCCTTGGGGGGGCCCGGGACTAGCGGGACTATACGAGCAGTACTTC.

The table lists this clone with a count of one. The chain is built from TRBV7-2 and TRBJ1-3; D remains ambiguous. Germline V CDR1 and CDR2: SGHTA, FQGNSA. V gave up 5 bases and J gave up 0 bases, with 5 bases separating them. The CDR3 sequence is 13 residues long. The CDR3 nucleotides read TGTGCCAGCAGCCACTCCTCTGGAAACACCATATATTTT. Its protein is CASSHSSGNTIYF.

This clone appeared a few times. The rearrangement joins TRBV5-1 to TRBJ1-4; tentative D call: TRBD1 (5 bases). From germline, CDR1 is SGHRS and CDR2 YFSETQ. Trimming shortened V by 4 bases and J by 1 base, and 17 bases separated the two germline ends. The CDR3 spans 17 residues. The DNA for the CDR3 is TGCGCCAGCAGCCCCGGGGAGGGGTTAGTAACTAATGAAAAACTGTTTTTT. Protein product: CASSPGEGLVTNEKLFF. Full variable domain (remainder filled in from reference TRBV5-1 and TRBJ1-4): KAGVTQTPRYLIKTRGQQVTLSCSPISGHRSVSWYQQTPGQGLQFLFEYFSETQRNKGNFPGRFSGRQFSNSRSEMNVSTLELGDSALYLCASSPGEGLVTNEKLFFGSGTQLSVL.

The chain is built from TRBV15 and TRBJ2-2; D perhaps matches TRBD2 (5 bases). The CDR3 spans 16 residues. Per germline, CDR1 LNHNV and CDR2 YYDKDF (reference sequence). V lost 3 bases to trimming and J lost 4 bases, with 15 bases between them. The DNA of the CDR3 is TGTGCCACCAGCAGTAAAATTGGACTTGGCACCGGGGAGCTGTTTTTT. It translates to CATSSKIGLGTGELFF.

In its sample, this clone was seen a few times. This chain links TRBV24-1 with TRBJ1-1, with D maybe TRBD1 (5 bases). Trimming removed 2 bases at V and 1 base at J, with 10 bases between. Germline V gives CDR1 KGHDR, CDR2 SFDVKD. The CDR3 totals 15 residues. CDR3 amino acids: CATSDSGAENTEAFF. The CDR3 DNA sequence: TGTGCCACCAGTGATTCCGGGGCAGAGAACACTGAAGCTTTCTTT.

The chain joins TRBV20-1 to TRBJ2-7; TRBD1 aligns across 9 bases. The CDR3 spans 15 residues. The germline CDR1 and CDR2 sequences are DFQATT and SNEGSKA (reference sequence). V lost 3 bases, J lost 3 bases, and 9 bases stayed unmatched. CDR3 sequence (DNA): TGCAGTGCTAGTCCTAACAGGGACAGGGACTACGAGCAGTACTTC. Its protein is CSASPNRDRDYEQYF.

The rearrangement uses TRBV19 and TRBJ1-1; D gene unclear. CDR1 and CDR2 from the germline V gene are LNHDA and SQIVND (reference sequence). The V gene lost 5 bases and the J gene lost 0 bases, with 16 bases spanning the gap. This CDR3 comprises 16 residues. CDR3 sequence reads: CASSYTRSGVNTEAFF. In DNA, the CDR3 is TGTGCCAGTAGTTATACTCGGAGCGGGGTGAACACTGAAGCTTTCTTT.